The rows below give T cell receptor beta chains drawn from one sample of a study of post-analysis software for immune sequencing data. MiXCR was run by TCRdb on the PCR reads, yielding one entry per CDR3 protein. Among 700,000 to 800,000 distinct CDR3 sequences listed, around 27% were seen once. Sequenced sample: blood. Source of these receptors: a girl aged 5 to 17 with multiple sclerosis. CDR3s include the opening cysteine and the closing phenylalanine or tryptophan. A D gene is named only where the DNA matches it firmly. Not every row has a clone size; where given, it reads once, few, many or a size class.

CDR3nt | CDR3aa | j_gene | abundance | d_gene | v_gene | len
TGCAGTGCTAGAGATGGGGGCAGGGCCTTCAATCAGCCCCAGCATTTT | CSARDGGRAFNQPQHF | TRBJ1-5 | . | . | TRBV20-1 | 16
TGCAGTGCCAGAGCGGGAGGGCCCTCCTACAATGAGCAGTTCTTC | CSARAGGPSYNEQFF | TRBJ2-1 | few | TRBD2 | TRBV20-1 | 15
TGTGCCAGCAGTGGATTCAGGGAGGGATATGGCTACACCTTC | CASSGFREGYGYTF | TRBJ1-2 | . | . | TRBV25-1 | 14
TGTGCCAGCAGCCGAGGGATCGATGAGCAGTTCTTC | CASSRGIDEQFF | TRBJ2-1 | . | . | TRBV7-9 | 12
TGTGCCAGCAGCCCGGGACCATCAGGTAATGAGCAGTTCTTC | CASSPGPSGNEQFF | TRBJ2-1 | . | . | TRBV11-3 | 14
TGTGCCAGCAGTTTATCCCGGCAGGGCCTGGGTGAGAAGCAGTACTTC | CASSLSRQGLGEKQYF | TRBJ2-4 | . | . | TRBV28 | 16
TGTGCCAGCAGGACGACAGAGAGGTCGTCCAACGTCCTGACTTTC | CASRTTERSSNVLTF | TRBJ2-6 | few | . | TRBV13 | 15
TGCAGTGCTAGACCCTTTCCTACTCCGAACACTGAAGCTTTCTTT | CSARPFPTPNTEAFF | TRBJ1-1 | few | . | TRBV20-1 | 15
TGCAGCGTTGACAGGGACGCAGATACGCAGTATTTT | CSVDRDADTQYF | TRBJ2-3 | many | . | TRBV29-1 | 12
TGTGCCAGCAGCGTCGGGACAGGGGACGGTGAAAAACTGTTTTTT | CASSVGTGDGEKLFF | TRBJ1-4 | few | TRBD1 | TRBV4-2 | 15
TGTGCCAGCAGTTCAACCCGACGGTACCTTTACGAGCAGTACTTC | CASSSTRRYLYEQYF | TRBJ2-7 | few | . | TRBV27 | 15
TGCAGCGTTGCCCAAGGGGGGGTAAACTATGGCTACACCTTC | CSVAQGGVNYGYTF | TRBJ1-2 | . | . | TRBV29-1 | 14
TGTGCCAGCAGCCCAAGGACTAGCGGGAGGTGGGCAGATACGCAGTATTTT | CASSPRTSGRWADTQYF | TRBJ2-3 | few | TRBD2 | TRBV9 | 17
TGTGCCAGCAGCTTAGCGGTGTGGGGGACTGGGGGCTACGAGCAGTACTTC | CASSLAVWGTGGYEQYF | TRBJ2-7 | . | . | TRBV7-2 | 17
TGTGCCAGCAGCCCCTCAATCGGACTGTCCGTGAACACTGAAGCTTTCTTT | CASSPSIGLSVNTEAFF | TRBJ1-1 | . | . | TRBV28 | 17
TGTGCCAGCAATTTATCGAGGCGGCTGAATCAGCCCCAGCATTTT | CASNLSRRLNQPQHF | TRBJ1-5 | . | . | TRBV27 | 15
TGCGCCAGCAGCTTGGAGCTAACAGGGGATTCACCCCTCCACTTT | CASSLELTGDSPLHF | TRBJ1-6 | . | TRBD1 | TRBV5-1 | 15
TGTGCCAGCAGCCCACAGCACACTGAAGCTTTCTTT | CASSPQHTEAFF | TRBJ1-1 | . | . | TRBV13 | 12
TGTGCCAGCAGTCTAGGGGGGCCCACTGAAGCTTTCTTT | CASSLGGPTEAFF | TRBJ1-1 | . | . | TRBV12-3/TRBV12-4 | 13
TGCGCCAGCAGCTTGGGTGGCAGGGCCTACGAGCAGTACTTC | CASSLGGRAYEQYF | TRBJ2-7 | many | . | TRBV7-2 | 14
TGTGCCAGCAGCCAAGATTTTGGGACACTTCAAGAGACCCAGTACTTC | CASSQDFGTLQETQYF | TRBJ2-5 | few | . | TRBV3-1 | 16
TGTGCCAGCAGGAGTAAGCCTCCGAACTTCTCCGTAGTGAATGTCAATGAGCAGTTCTTC | CASRSKPPNFSVVNVNEQFF | TRBJ2-1 | few | . | TRBV12-3/TRBV12-4 | 20
TGTGCCAGCAGCAACCTAGAGACCCAGTACTTC | CASSNLETQYF | TRBJ2-5 | many | . | TRBV3-1 | 11
TGTGCCAGCAGCGCTCTCTTGGAGACCCAGTACTTC | CASSALLETQYF | TRBJ2-5 | few | . | TRBV6-1 | 12
TGTGCCAGCAGTGGACAATTCGAGCAGTACTTC | CASSGQFEQYF | TRBJ2-7 | few | . | TRBV27 | 11
TGCGCCAGCAGCCACAGGGGGCAAGAGACCCAGTACTTC | CASSHRGQETQYF | TRBJ2-5 | few | TRBD1 | TRBV5-1 | 13
TGTGCCAGCAGCTTGGGGGGGACAGGGGCTCAGCCCCAGCATTTT | CASSLGGTGAQPQHF | TRBJ1-5 | . | TRBD1 | TRBV7-2 | 15
TGTGCCAGCAGCCGCGGGCCGTCGGACCCCTACGAGCAGTACTTC | CASSRGPSDPYEQYF | TRBJ2-7 | few | . | TRBV28 | 15
TGCAGTGCTGTCAGCGGGGGGGGTTTGGCCTACAATGAGCAGTTCTTC | CSAVSGGGLAYNEQFF | TRBJ2-1 | . | TRBD2 | TRBV20-1 | 16
TGTGCCATCAGCCTCCGGGACAGAATAAATGAGCAGTTCTTC | CAISLRDRINEQFF | TRBJ2-1 | . | TRBD1 | TRBV10-3 | 14
TGTGCCAGCAGCCCAGGGCTAAGTCTCCACAATGAGCAGTTCTTC | CASSPGLSLHNEQFF | TRBJ2-1 | . | . | TRBV3-1 | 15
TGTGCCAGCACCGGCTTGACAGCGCTGGGTTCACCCCTCCACTTT | CASTGLTALGSPLHF | TRBJ1-6 | . | . | TRBV28 | 15
TGCGGCCGGGGCCCCGCGGGGGACGAGCAGTTCTTC | CGRGPAGDEQFF | TRBJ2-1 | . | TRBD2 | TRBV10-2 | 12
TGTGCCAGCAGCCTCCCGACAGGGGGGAGTGAAAAACTGTTTTTT | CASSLPTGGSEKLFF | TRBJ1-4 | . | TRBD1 | TRBV28 | 15
TGTGCCAGCAGCTCCAGTCAACGGGCCCAGTACTTC | CASSSSQRAQYF | TRBJ2-5 | many | . | TRBV7-2 | 12
TGTGCCAGCACCCTTAGGGGGGGCGACAATGAGCAGTTCTTC | CASTLRGGDNEQFF | TRBJ2-1 | . | . | TRBV7-9 | 14
TGTGCCATCTCGATGAGGGCAGATACGCAGTATTTT | CAISMRADTQYF | TRBJ2-3 | . | . | TRBV10-3 | 12
TGCAGTGCTAGTCAGGCGAGACAGTACAATGAGCAGTTCTTC | CSASQARQYNEQFF | TRBJ2-1 | . | . | TRBV20-1 | 14
TGCGCCAGCAGCCCCGGGGCAGGTGGTTACGAGCAGTACTTC | CASSPGAGGYEQYF | TRBJ2-7 | few | . | TRBV4-3 | 14
TGTGCCAGCAGCCAGAACCTCGGGGGGGCCTATGGCTACACCTTC | CASSQNLGGAYGYTF | TRBJ1-2 | few | . | TRBV27 | 15
TGTGCCAGCAGCCAGTCCCGTCCCGGTACGCAGTATTTT | CASSQSRPGTQYF | TRBJ2-3 | . | . | TRBV14 | 13
TGTGCCAGCAGCTTAGTGGGACTTCCCTTAGAGTTCTTC | CASSLVGLPLEFF | TRBJ2-1 | few | . | TRBV7-2 | 13
TGTGCCAGCAGCCAAGGAGGGGAAGGGCGCCAGCCCCAGCATTTT | CASSQGGEGRQPQHF | TRBJ1-5 | . | . | TRBV3-1 | 15
TGCAGTGCTAGGCTCATGGCGGGAGGAGCCTACGAGCAGTACTTC | CSARLMAGGAYEQYF | TRBJ2-7 | . | TRBD2 | TRBV20-1 | 15
TGTGCCAGCAGCCCAAGGACTGGTTCGGAGACCCAGTACTTC | CASSPRTGSETQYF | TRBJ2-5 | few | . | TRBV9 | 14
TGTGCCAGCAGCTTATTCCAGGCTAATTCACCCCTCCACTTT | CASSLFQANSPLHF | TRBJ1-6 | few | . | TRBV7-2 | 14
TGCGCCAGCAGCGTTAGTACGACTGGGGCCAACGTCCTGACTTTC | CASSVSTTGANVLTF | TRBJ2-6 | . | . | TRBV5-1 | 15
TGTGCCAGCAGTGAAGATGAAGGGCCGTGGTATGGCTACACCTTC | CASSEDEGPWYGYTF | TRBJ1-2 | . | . | TRBV6-1 | 15
TGCAGCGTTGAAGAGGGGGACAGCTACGAGCAGTACTTC | CSVEEGDSYEQYF | TRBJ2-7 | few | TRBD1 | TRBV29-1 | 13
TGCAGTGCTCAGGGACAGGGGGCTAGCACAGATACGCAGTATTTT | CSAQGQGASTDTQYF | TRBJ2-3 | few | TRBD1 | TRBV20-1 | 15
TGCAGCGTCGATACTTATAGCGGGACTGGGACCAATGAGCAGTTCTTC | CSVDTYSGTGTNEQFF | TRBJ2-1 | few | TRBD2 | TRBV29-1 | 16
TGTGCCAGCAGTGGCGGGGGTGGCTACACCTTC | CASSGGGGYTF | TRBJ1-2 | few | . | TRBV28 | 11
TGCAGTGCAAGTAGGGCAGCACGAAACATTCAGTACTTC | CSASRAARNIQYF | TRBJ2-4 | few | . | TRBV20-1 | 13
TGCAGTGCGACCGAGCGGGGGGGCAGAGAGACCCAGTACTTC | CSATERGGRETQYF | TRBJ2-5 | many | TRBD2 | TRBV20-1 | 14
TGCAGTGCTAGATCCGGACTAGCGGGAGGATCTGAGCAGTTCTTC | CSARSGLAGGSEQFF | TRBJ2-1 | few | TRBD2 | TRBV20-1 | 15
TGCAGCGTTGAAAGCGGCTACGCGCAGTACTTC | CSVESGYAQYF | TRBJ2-5 | few | . | TRBV29-1 | 11
TGCGCCAGCAGCTTAAGCAGGGTCGGCCCTGAAGCTTTCTTT | CASSLSRVGPEAFF | TRBJ1-1 | once | . | TRBV5-1 | 14
TGTGCCACCAGCGGGGGTTTTACCGGCCCAGAGACCCAGTACTTC | CATSGGFTGPETQYF | TRBJ2-5 | few | . | TRBV15 | 15
TGCAGTGCTCTCATCCCGGCCAGCTACGAGCAGTACTTC | CSALIPASYEQYF | TRBJ2-7 | . | . | TRBV20-1 | 13
TGCAGCGTTGAGGCGGGACTAGCGGACCCTAAAAGCTCCTACAATGAGCAGTACTTC | CSVEAGLADPKSSYNEQYF | TRBJ2-7 | . | TRBD2 | TRBV29-1 | 19